This T cell receptor (beta chain) derives from a study of T-cell memory formation after mild COVID-19. TCRdb processed the 5' RACE reads anew with MiXCR; each CDR3 protein has one entry. The sample records over 130,000 distinct CDR3 sequences, around 15% being singletons. This clonotype showed up just a few times. Sequenced sample: PBMCs or a T cell subset sorted from them (not recorded which). The origin of this receptor is an adult woman who had mild COVID-19 (a few samples of this study predate the infection). Cell type and time point are not known.

This chain's CDR3 is CASSLGAGFEAFF. CDR3 in DNA: TGTGCCAGCAGCCTCGGGGCGGGATTTGAAGCTTTCTTT. The chain carries TRBV12-3 or TRBV12-4 and TRBJ1-1, with D maybe TRBD1 (5 bases). The CDR3 contains 13 residues. The V end lost 6 bases, the J end lost 7 bases, and 15 bases lay between the germline ends.